The TCR beta chain under discussion was sequenced for a study of cytomegalovirus exposure and HLA in healthy donors. The CDR3 spans 14 residues. Germline V CDR1 and CDR2: MGHDK, SYGVNS. Trimming pared 6 bases from V and 2 bases from J, leaving 14 bases between. The PCR was carried out with 60 Vbeta primers and 13 Jbeta primers. Only in-frame clones appear in the TCRdb table, and some are missing; sequencing was by immunoSEQ multiplex PCR. This sample's table reports roughly 34,000 clones. This receptor was identified in a woman between 35 and 50 years old in good health and CMV-seropositive. Material: PBMCs. The chain joins TRBV25-1 to TRBJ2-7; tentatively, D is TRBD1 (7 bases). The CDR3 here is CASSPGDRPYEQYF. CDR3 coding DNA: TGTGCCAGCAGCCCGGGGGACAGACCCTACGAGCAGTACTTC.